In its sample, the clone carrying this T cell receptor beta chain was seen a few times. The antigen remains undetermined. This sample was included in a study of T cell repertoires in cytomegalovirus infection. In the study overall: Signatures in public TCR beta sequences pointed to both CMV infection and matching HLA type.

TCRdb ran MiXCR on the reads and lists one entry per CDR3 protein. The table records about 740,000 distinct CDR3 sequences, about 40% of them present only once. The study, taken as a whole, reports: Individuals carrying CMV plus the relevant HLA were identified by cumulative frequency of public TCR beta families. There were HLA-C-restricted CMV-specific TCR beta clonotypes dominating the ex vivo response.

The sample consisted of PBMCs. The source is a human donor in good health (CMV status not recorded). Some clones in this sample may be carry-over from other donors' samples.

The CDR3 DNA reads TGTGCCACGTCGAAGGGCGACAGGGCTCAGCCCCAGCATTTT. It translates to CATSKGDRAQPQHF. The chain is built from TRBV6-1 and TRBJ1-5, with 7 bases aligning to TRBD1. CDR1 and CDR2 from the germline V gene are MNHNS and SASEGT. The CDR3 consists of 14 residues. J gave up 6 bases and V 10 bases, and 12 bases lay outside the gene matches.